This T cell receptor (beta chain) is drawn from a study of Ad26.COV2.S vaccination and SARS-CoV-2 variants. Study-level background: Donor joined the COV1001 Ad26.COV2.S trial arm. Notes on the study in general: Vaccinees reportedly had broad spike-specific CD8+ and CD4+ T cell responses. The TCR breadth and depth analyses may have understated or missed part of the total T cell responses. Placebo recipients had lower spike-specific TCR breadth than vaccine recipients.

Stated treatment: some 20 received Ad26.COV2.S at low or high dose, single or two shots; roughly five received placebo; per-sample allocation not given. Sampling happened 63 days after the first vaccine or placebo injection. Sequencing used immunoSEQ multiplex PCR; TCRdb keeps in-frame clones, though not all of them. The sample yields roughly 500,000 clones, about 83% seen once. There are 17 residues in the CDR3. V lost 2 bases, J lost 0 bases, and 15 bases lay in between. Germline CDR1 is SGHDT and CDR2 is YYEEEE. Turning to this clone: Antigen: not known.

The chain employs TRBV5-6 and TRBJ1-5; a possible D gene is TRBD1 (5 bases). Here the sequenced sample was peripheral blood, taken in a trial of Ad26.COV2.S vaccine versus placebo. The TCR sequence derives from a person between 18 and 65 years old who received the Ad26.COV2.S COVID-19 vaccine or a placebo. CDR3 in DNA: TGTGCCAGCAGCTTAGGGGCAGGGATTACTAGCAATCAGCCCCAGCATTTT. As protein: CASSLGAGITSNQPQHF.